These 26 T cell receptor beta chains were sequenced from one sample in a study of CD8 T cells in ankylosing spondylitis. Via MiXCR, TCRdb re-called the 5' RACE reads, giving one row per CDR3 protein. The sample holds about 150,000 distinct CDR3 sequences, about a third seen once. Sequencing used synovial fluid, either unsorted or a sorted T cell fraction (not recorded which). The receptors were gathered from a male donor with ankylosing spondylitis.

The chain carries TRBV24-1 and TRBJ2-1; D is unresolved. The germline V and J ends were trimmed by 4 bases and 0 bases, with 12 bases remaining between them. The CDR3 consists of 16 residues. CDR1 is KGHDR, CDR2 SFDVKD, per germline. The CDR3, as DNA: TGTGCCACCAGTGACCCCAATCCGAGCTCCTACAATGAGCAGTTCTTC. Protein sequence: CATSDPNPSSYNEQFF.

The gene calls are TRBV15 and TRBJ1-1; unclear D gene. This CDR3 comprises 13 residues. V lost 0 bases, J lost 7 bases, and 9 bases lay in between. Germline assignment: CDR1 LNHNV and CDR2 YYDKDF (reference sequence). The CDR3 loop is CATSRDLHREAFF. CDR3 in DNA: TGTGCCACCAGCAGAGATCTCCACCGTGAAGCTTTCTTT.

The table lists this clonotype with a few counts. This chain joins TRBV20-1 and TRBJ2-1; TRBD2 matches 10 bases. From germline, CDR1 is DFQATT and CDR2 SNEGSKA (reference sequence). The CDR3 extends over 16 amino acids. V dropped 0 bases and J dropped 7; count of bases not matched to a gene: 9. CDR3 sequence reads: CSARDPQRGGGNEQFF. As DNA, the CDR3 is TGCAGTGCTAGAGATCCCCAGCGGGGGGGCGGAAATGAGCAGTTCTTC.

The chain combines TRBV6-5 with TRBJ1-6; D is unresolved. Germline V lookup: CDR1 MNHEY, CDR2 SVGAGI. Trimming removed 2 bases from V and 1 base from J, with 6 bases in between. This CDR3 has 15 amino acids. The CDR3 loop reads CASSYDGSYNSPLHF. The CDR3 DNA reads TGTGCCAGCAGTTACGATGGGTCCTATAATTCACCCCTCCACTTT.

The chain combines TRBV12-3 or TRBV12-4 with TRBJ2-3; TRBD1 aligns across 7 bases. V trimming: 7 bases; J trimming: 2 bases; junction bases outside the gene matches: 12. The CDR3 contains 16 residues. The CDR3 region has the DNA TGTGCCAGCACCCTGACAGGGATCTTCCCCACAGATACGCAGTATTTT. Translating gives CASTLTGIFPTDTQYF.

In its sample, this clonotype was seen a few times. The V and J genes are TRBV5-5 and TRBJ2-5; 9 bases are a match to TRBD2. V was pared by 4 bases and J by 3 bases, with 4 bases of the junction left unmatched. This CDR3 has 14 amino acids. Germline CDR1 SGHKS, CDR2 YYEKEE (reference sequence). The CDR3 protein is CASSMTSGEETQYF. In nucleotides, the CDR3 is TGTGCCAGCAGCATGACTAGCGGTGAAGAGACCCAGTACTTC.

This clonotype occurred a few times. The gene calls are TRBV4-1 and TRBJ1-1; weak D call: TRBD1 (5 bases). Germline CDR1 reads MGHRA; CDR2 reads YSYEKL. The CDR3 covers 16 residues. The V gene lost 0 bases and the J gene lost 1 base, with 12 bases spanning the gap. The CDR3 is CASSQDLYRSNTEAFF. In nucleotides, the CDR3 is TGCGCCAGCAGCCAAGATCTCTACAGGTCGAACACTGAAGCTTTCTTT.

This clonotype was counted ten times or more. The chain couples TRBV15 to TRBJ1-5; maybe TRBD1 (6 bases). Germline loops: CDR1 LNHNV, CDR2 YYDKDF (reference sequence). V was clipped by 3 bases and J by 7 bases, with 16 bases between them. CDR3 length: 15 amino acids. The CDR3 nucleotides are TGTGCCACCAGCAGCATCAGGGGTATAGGCCAGCCCCAGCATTTT. It specifies CATSSIRGIGQPQHF.

V gene TRBV6-5 combines with J gene TRBJ2-7; TRBD2 matches 8 bases. The V segment lost 6 bases and the J segment 6 bases; nucleotides outside the gene matches: 4. This CDR3 is built from 12 residues. Germline values: CDR1 MNHEY, CDR2 SVGAGI. CDR3 nucleotides: TGTGCCAGCAGCGGGGGGGCCTCCGAGCAGTACTTC. It specifies CASSGGASEQYF.

The chain carries TRBV20-1 and TRBJ2-3, with unresolved D. The CDR3 has 15 residues. The V and J ends lost 5 bases and 1 base respectively, with 16 bases between them. CDR1 and CDR2 (germline): DFQATT, SNEGSKA (reference sequence). For the CDR3, the DNA is TGCAGTGCTTTCGATATAGGTCTTGGCACAGATACGCAGTATTTT. Translated, it gives CSAFDIGLGTDTQYF.

This clonotype was seen more than once but under ten times. This chain connects TRBV5-1 to TRBJ2-1, with TRBD2 matching over 8 bases. Germline CDR1 SGHRS, CDR2 YFSETQ. V shed 2 bases, J shed 10 bases, and the junction held 11 bases outside the gene matches. This CDR3 has 15 amino acids. DNA of the CDR3: TGCGCCAGCAGCTTTTCAAGCGGGGGTGCCCAGGAGCAGTTCTTC. It yields the protein CASSFSSGGAQEQFF. The variable domain in full, with the rest retrieved from reference TRBV5-1 and TRBJ2-1, is KAGVTQTPRYLIKTRGQQVTLSCSPISGHRSVSWYQQTPGQGLQFLFEYFSETQRNKGNFPGRFSGRQFSNSRSEMNVSTLELGDSALYLCASSFSSGGAQEQFFGPGTRLTVL.

At least ten counts were recorded for this clonotype. This chain uses TRBV7-2 with TRBJ2-3; D gene ambiguous. This CDR3 has 12 amino acids. Per the germline V gene, CDR1 is SGHTA and CDR2 is FQGNSA. Deletions cut 5 bases from V and 6 bases from J, with 9 bases between. CDR3 residues: CASSPYADTQYF. CDR3 nucleotides: TGTGCCAGCAGCCCATACGCGGATACGCAGTATTTT. The variable domain in full, completed from reference TRBV7-2 and TRBJ2-3, reads GAGVSQSPSNKVTEKGKDVELRCDPISGHTALYWYRQSLGQGLEFLIYFQGNSAPDKSGLPSDRFSAERTGGSVSTLTIQRTQQEDSAVYLCASSPYADTQYFGPGTRLTVL.

This chain connects TRBV20-1 to TRBJ2-1, with TRBD2 matching over 13 bases. Germline CDR1 and CDR2: DFQATT and SNEGSKA (reference sequence). The CDR3 contains 16 residues. V dropped 0 bases and J dropped 6; count of bases not matched to a gene: 5. Written as DNA, the CDR3 is TGCAGTGCTAGAGATCGGACTAGCGGGAGAGTCAATGAGCAGTTCTTC. Protein: CSARDRTSGRVNEQFF.

This clonotype was seen only a few times. The chain carries TRBV7-9 and TRBJ2-5; the match to TRBD1 covers 10 bases. The trim removed 5 bases at V and 5 bases at J, leaving 14 bases unmatched. CDR3 length: 17 amino acids. The germline V gene encodes CDR1 SEHNR and CDR2 FQNEAQ (reference sequence). The DNA of the CDR3 is TGTGCCAGCAGCCCCACCCCGGGACAGGGGTTTCGGGAGACCCAGTACTTC. This translates into CASSPTPGQGFRETQYF.

Many counts were recorded for this clonotype. The chain recombines TRBV4-2 with TRBJ1-5; a possible D gene is TRBD1 (5 bases). Trimming pared 1 base from V and 7 bases from J, leaving 14 bases between. Germline-derived CDR1 and CDR2 are LGHNA and YNFKEQ. The CDR3 totals 15 residues. For the CDR3, the DNA is TGTGCCAGCAGCCAAGGGTGGGAGGGGTCACAGCCCCAGCATTTT. Translating it yields CASSQGWEGSQPQHF.

This clonotype was seen a few times. The rearrangement links TRBV20-1 to TRBJ2-7; D gene ambiguous. The V gene's germline CDR1 is DFQATT and CDR2 SNEGSKA (reference sequence). V lost 5 bases and J 0 bases, leaving 14 bases between the germline ends. The CDR3 has 14 residues. The CDR3 nucleotides read TGCAGTGCTGAGCTTGGGCTGCACTCCTACGAGCAGTACTTC. Translating gives CSAELGLHSYEQYF.

There are a few counts of this clonotype. The rearrangement uses TRBV29-1 and TRBJ1-2, with TRBD1 matching 7 bases. This CDR3 contains 11 residues. V lost 7 bases, J lost 3 bases, and 2 bases stayed unmatched. Germline CDR1 is SQVTM and CDR2 is ANQGSEA. The chain's CDR3 is CSAGQDYGYTF. CDR3 nucleotide sequence: TGCAGCGCCGGACAGGACTATGGCTACACCTTC.

This clonotype appeared a single time. It may be a read error: a sequence one base away is much more abundant. The chain links TRBV20-1 to TRBJ1-2; TRBD1 agrees at 8 bases. V was pared by 4 bases and J by 9 bases, with 10 bases of the junction left unmatched. CDR1 and CDR2 (germline): DFQATT, SNEGSKA (reference sequence). The CDR3 runs 13 residues. For the CDR3, the DNA is TGCAGTGCTATGGGACAGGACCTGCCGCGCTACACCTTC. It yields the protein CSAMGQDLPRYTF.

This clonotype appeared a single time. The chain employs TRBV6-6 and TRBJ2-2; D is unclear. The CDR3 contains 13 residues. Germline loops: CDR1 MNHNY, CDR2 SVGAGI (reference sequence). V dropped 5 bases and J dropped 6 bases, with 10 bases sitting between them. CDR3 residues: CASSLRAAGELFF. The CDR3 region has the DNA TGTGCCAGCAGTCTCCGGGCTGCCGGGGAGCTGTTTTTT.

The chain uses TRBV7-2 and TRBJ2-1; no clear D gene. CDR1 SGHTA and CDR2 FQGNSA come from the germline V gene. Trimming pared 5 bases from V and 2 bases from J, leaving 13 bases between. This CDR3 spans 15 amino acids. DNA for the CDR3: TGTGCCAGCAGCCCAGCCCAGTGGGCCTACAATGAGCAGTTCTTC. Encoded protein: CASSPAQWAYNEQFF.

This clonotype was counted between two and nine times. The V gene is TRBV12-3 or TRBV12-4, the J gene TRBJ2-6; D is unresolved. The CDR3 is 17 amino acids. Trimming stripped 4 bases from V and 1 base from J, with 14 bases between. CDR3 DNA: TGTGCCAGCAGTTCACGGGCCACCCGATCTGGGGCCAACGTCCTGACTTTC. Protein product: CASSSRATRSGANVLTF.

This clonotype was observed a few times. The rearrangement uses TRBV10-3 and TRBJ1-2; D is possibly TRBD1 (6 bases). Trimming shortened V by 2 bases and J by 8 bases, and 18 bases separated the two germline ends. The CDR3 is 15 residues long. The germline V gene has CDR1 ENHRY and CDR2 SYGVKD. CDR3 in DNA: TGTGCCATCAGTGAGGCCCACAGGGAAGGGAGCGGCTACACCTTC. Its protein product is CAISEAHREGSGYTF.

V usage is TRBV4-2 and J usage is TRBJ2-7; D is possibly TRBD1 (5 bases). The V end lost 4 bases, the J end lost 1 base, and 11 bases lay between the germline ends. The CDR3 extends over 14 amino acids. CDR1 is LGHNA, CDR2 YNFKEQ, per germline. The CDR3 region has the DNA TGTGCCAGCAGCCGACCCGACAGTTCCTACGAGCAGTACTTC. Translated, it gives CASSRPDSSYEQYF.

The J gene is TRBJ2-5, the V gene TRBV12-3 or TRBV12-4; TRBD1 aligns across 8 bases. The J segment lost 1 base and the V segment lost 5 bases, leaving 3 bases of the junction unmatched. The CDR3 loop spans 14 amino acids. The CDR3 sequence is CASSKGQGQETQYF. The CDR3 DNA reads as TGTGCCAGCAGTAAAGGACAGGGCCAAGAGACCCAGTACTTC.

This clonotype was observed a few times. The V gene is TRBV20-1, the J gene TRBJ2-3, with D unresolved. The CDR3 extends over 17 amino acids. V was pared by 0 bases and J by 2 bases, with 18 bases between. Germline assignment: CDR1 DFQATT and CDR2 SNEGSKA (reference sequence). CDR3 sequence (DNA): TGCAGTGCTAGAGATAGCCGCCGCAGAGCCTACACAGATACGCAGTATTTT. Translated: CSARDSRRRAYTDTQYF.

The chain joins TRBV10-3 to TRBJ2-1, with TRBD2 matching over 13 bases. V lost 7 bases and J lost 6; bases outside the gene matches: 15. Germline CDR1 ENHRY, CDR2 SYGVKD. This CDR3 has 18 residues. Here the CDR3 reads CAITPGTSGIVGVNEQFF. The CDR3 DNA is TGTGCCATCACCCCTGGGACTAGCGGGATTGTTGGTGTCAATGAGCAGTTCTTC.